This T cell receptor (beta chain) derives from a study of shared clonotypes between healthy human individuals (dated by TCRdb to 2018 to 2021). Turning to the overall study: Two women and a few men aged 18 to 49 years were included in the cohort. For each donor, CD4 naive and CD4 memory were each run on three plates, CD8 naive on two plates, and CD8 memory on one plate. To estimate repertoire size and how much clonotype sharing occurs between individuals, the study deeply sequenced the blood TCR repertoires of roughly 5 healthy adults. Libraries were prepared and TCR repertoires were sequenced by different laboratories using diverse techniques, in order to increase sequencing depth and limit assay-specific biases. Leukapheresis yielded between about 0.85 and 10 billion PBMCs per donor. Results and caveats for the whole study, not just this receptor: Pairwise subsampling indicated that sequencing depth was expected to affect the degree of clonotype sharing among donors. Only blood was sampled, and tissue TCR repertoires likely differ from those in blood. Compared with non-shared clonotypes, clonotypes shared by all four sorted-subset donors had higher generation probabilities. Incomplete sequencing was indicated by rarefaction of sorted-subset datasets, despite the large sequencing depth. Naive subsets generally had larger estimated clonotype richness than memory subsets did. Sharing across a few donors was observed for about 5% of naive CD4, 3% to 3.5% of naive CD8, over 2% of memory CD4, and about 0.4% of memory CD8 clonotypes. The genetic and exposure-history diversity represented was limited by the small number of donors.

TCR CDR3 regions were amplified from genomic DNA by multiplex PCR using the deep immunoSEQ assay. Extracted genomic DNA from each cell subset was distributed evenly across all wells of several immunoSEQ 96-well plates, and each plate was treated as a replicate. Each replicate PCR for sorted subsets received about 220 ng genomic DNA, equal to tens of thousands of T cell genomes. The purified libraries were quantified using a Qubit 3.0 fluorometer, sized with a Bioanalyzer 2100, and then quantified again using the KAPA Library Quantification kit. Every immunoSEQ 96-well plate was sequenced on a separate single-read 150-cycle Illumina NextSeq 550 flow cell. On the authors' methods: The immunoSEQ output contained only junctional sequences without quality scores, so filtering could not match that applied to full-length reads. To assign V/J genes and CDR3, sequences were annotated using PyIR, a Python wrapper for IgBLAST v1.9, with IMGT germline references. Reads were filtered out if the reads had weak V/J assignments (E-value above 1e-6), no CDR3, stop codons, out-of-frame junctions, or ambiguous translated residues. V3J clonotypes were defined as sequences sharing the same inferred V gene, J gene, and CDR3 amino acid sequence. To compute the percentage overlap between repertoires, the number of shared unique clonotypes was divided by the size of the smaller repertoire. Repertoire richness was assessed with RTK rarefaction, the Chao1 estimator, and Recon v2.1 estimates of unobserved clonotypes. Generation probabilities were computed with OLGA for all TCRbeta clonotypes obtained by the gDNA method from a few donors. TCRdb retrieved this table from immuneACCESS and kept in-frame rearrangements only. Not all clones are present; in checked studies, unresolved V genes account for under half, and no reason is known for the remainder. Clonal size and the V and J genes are those of that table, whereas D and trimming came from the DNA. The table for this sample lists almost 700,000 clones; under 95% of them were counted only once. Approximately 25% of the sample is taken by the ten largest.

CDR1 and CDR2 are read off the germline V gene (reference sequence) as SGHNT and YYREEE. Cut back by 2 bases and 4 bases, the V and J ends lie 15 bases apart. The CDR3 runs 15 residues from the cysteine to the phenylalanine. The CDR3 DNA has 45 bases and is translated from base 1. CD8 naive samples were CD45RO-negative cells positively selected for CCR7, giving a CD45RA+CCR7+ population that excluded TemRA cells. Donors were healthy HIV-negative adults with no recently reported acute infections or vaccinations. Every donor was a Caucasian adult residing in Nashville, Tennessee, USA. After blood collection by leukapheresis, PBMCs were isolated using Ficoll-Histopaque density gradient centrifugation and then cryopreserved in the vapor phase of liquid nitrogen. Analytical flow cytometry was used to check the purity and quantity of every magnetically sorted T cell population. Genomic DNA was isolated from every sorted fraction and measured by UV absorbance on a Nanodrop 2000c.

For this clone: What this receptor recognizes is not known. It has no much larger one-base neighbor in the sample; base qualities were not kept.

The rearranged chain carries TRBV5-4 and TRBJ1-1; TRBD1 is perhaps the D gene, given 6 matching bases. The clonotype originates from a man aged 30 to 39 in good health. Material for sequencing was naive CD8+ T cells sorted from blood. Read against the paper, the sample's cell subset or site label means: CD45RA+CCR7+. The nucleotides read TGTGCCAGCAGCTTTCAGACGGGGGCGGTCACTGAAGCTTTCTTT. The translation is CASSFQTGAVTEAFF.